This TCR beta chain was profiled in a study of T cell repertoires in cytomegalovirus infection. Germline lookup yields CDR1 SGHNT and CDR2 YENEEA. V was pared by 3 bases and J by 1 base, with 10 bases between. The CDR3 runs 15 residues. There are many counts of this clonotype. The antigen is not known. Findings and limits, study-wide: Dominating the ex vivo response were TCR beta clonotypes that were CMV-specific and HLA-C-restricted. CMV carriers having the relevant HLA were flagged by cumulative public TCR beta family frequency.

TCRdb analysed the reads with MiXCR anew, one entry per CDR3 protein. In the table there are approximately 320,000 distinct CDR3 sequences, over 7.5% of which are singletons. Input material: PBMCs. This chain uses TRBV11-3 with TRBJ2-4; a possible D gene is TRBD1 (6 bases). The receptor was derived from a human donor in good health (CMV status not recorded). Some clones in this sample may be carry-over from other donors' samples. The CDR3 coding sequence is TGTGCCAGCAGCTTTTCAGGGGTCGCCAAAAACATTCAGTACTTC. It codes for CASSFSGVAKNIQYF.